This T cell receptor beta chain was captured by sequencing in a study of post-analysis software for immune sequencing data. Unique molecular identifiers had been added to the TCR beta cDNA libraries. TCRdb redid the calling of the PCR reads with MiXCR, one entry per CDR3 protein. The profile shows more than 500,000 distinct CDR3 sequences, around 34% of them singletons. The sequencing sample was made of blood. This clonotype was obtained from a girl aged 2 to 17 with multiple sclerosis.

The CDR3 protein is CASVSTDTQYF. For the CDR3, the DNA is TGTGCCAGCGTGAGCACAGATACGCAGTATTTT. The chain joins TRBV12-3 or TRBV12-4 to TRBJ2-3; D is unresolved. V lost 8 bases and J 0 bases, leaving 3 bases between the germline ends. The length of the CDR3 is 11 residues.